The 5 T cell receptor beta chains below all came from one sample that was sequenced in a study of Ad26.COV2.S vaccination and SARS-CoV-2 variants. Treatment: 15 to 20 received Ad26.COV2.S at low or high dose, single or two shots; 5 received placebo; per-sample allocation not given. Sample collection was performed on day 63 after the first vaccine or placebo injection. Produced via immunoSEQ multiplex PCR; TCRdb's table is partial and in-frame only. The data hold hundreds of thousands of clones, with over 75% observed a single time. The input for sequencing was peripheral blood, taken in a trial of Ad26.COV2.S vaccine versus placebo. All receptors derive from a person aged 18-65 years who received the Ad26.COV2.S COVID-19 vaccine or a placebo.

The rearrangement links TRBV19 to TRBJ1-1; maybe TRBD1 (5 bases). The CDR3 extends over 17 amino acids. V lost 4 bases, J lost 0 bases, and 18 bases lay in between. Germline CDR1 is LNHDA and CDR2 is SQIVND (reference sequence). This CDR3 is CASSKDSMGGLNTEAFF. DNA of the CDR3: TGTGCCAGTAGTAAAGATTCGATGGGGGGATTGAACACTGAAGCTTTCTTT. The full variable domain, its missing parts supplied by reference TRBV19 and TRBJ1-1, is DGGITQSPKYLFRKEGQNVTLSCEQNLNHDAMYWYRQDPGQGLRLIYYSQIVNDFQKGDIAEGYSVSREKKESFPLTVTSAQKNPTAFYLCASSKDSMGGLNTEAFFGQGTRLTVV.

The chain carries TRBV11-2 and TRBJ2-5; D gene unclear. V gave up 5 bases and J gave up 8 bases, with 18 bases separating them. Germline V CDR1 and CDR2: SGHAT, FQNNGV. The CDR3 covers 14 residues. The CDR3 loop is CASSLPWSAGTQYF. Written as DNA, the CDR3 is TGTGCCAGCAGCCTCCCATGGTCGGCAGGAACCCAGTACTTC.

The rearrangement joins TRBV3-1 (or the pseudogene TRBV3-2) to TRBJ1-6; D is ambiguous. Trimming left V 0 bases short and J 7 bases short, with 10 bases between. This CDR3 contains 15 residues. Looked up from germline, CDR1 is LGHDT and CDR2 is YNNKEL (reference sequence). The chain's CDR3 is CASSQDGVGNSPLHF. For the CDR3, the DNA is TGTGCCAGCAGCCAAGACGGGGTGGGGAATTCACCCCTCCACTTT.

The chain couples TRBV19 to TRBJ2-1, with D maybe TRBD1 (6 bases). The CDR3 length is 14 residues. Per germline, CDR1 LNHDA and CDR2 SQIVND (reference sequence). Trimming left V 9 bases short and J 4 bases short, with 16 bases between. CDR3 DNA sequence: TGTGCCAGCTGTAATGGGGGCGGTTACAATGAGCAGTTCTTC. This gives the protein CASCNGGGYNEQFF.

The genes are TRBV7-9 and TRBJ2-2; D is unclear. The V end lost 0 bases, the J end lost 4 bases, and 12 bases lay between the germline ends. In germline, CDR1 is SEHNR, CDR2 FQNEAQ (reference sequence). The CDR3 runs 16 residues. The CDR3 region is CASSLAGRLITGELFF. CDR3 nucleotide sequence: TGTGCCAGCAGCTTAGCCGGGCGGCTGATCACCGGGGAGCTGTTTTTT.